Described below is a single T cell receptor (beta chain) sequence and its context. Here immunoSEQ multiplex PCR was the method, and the copy in TCRdb shows in-frame clones only, minus some. The data contain some 33,000 clones, around 90% of them singletons. The source of the sample is a study of lymphopenia after photon versus proton radiotherapy. CDR1 and CDR2 (germline): LGHNA, YSLEER. V gave up 0 bases and J gave up 5 bases, with 10 bases separating them. This CDR3 contains 14 residues. Sequenced here: peripheral blood, sampled from a patient treated with photon-based radiotherapy. This sequence was found in a woman between 50 and 59 years old with pancreatic cancer. The V call is TRBV4-3, the J call TRBJ1-2; no clear D gene. The CDR3 DNA reads as TGCGCCAGCAGCCAAGATAGCGGGCGGTATGGCTACACCTTC. This gives the protein CASSQDSGRYGYTF.